Included here is one T cell receptor beta chain sequence, with context. What it recognizes is unknown. V lost 2 bases to trimming and J lost 4 bases; unmatched junction nucleotides: 2. Per germline, CDR1 SGHRS and CDR2 YFSETQ. The CDR3 is 15 amino acids. This entry comes from a study of cytomegalovirus exposure and HLA in healthy donors. Findings and limits, study-wide: Association of a missense DCLRE1C variant with TCR beta V- and J-gene trimming was reported in a later analysis.

The PCR had 60 Vbeta and 13 Jbeta primers. Assay: immunoSEQ multiplex PCR; the TCRdb copy retains only in-frame clones and omits some. The sample yields about 190,000 clones, roughly four fifths seen once. The chain links TRBV5-1 to TRBJ2-1; 11 bases are a match to TRBD2. This receptor was taken from a woman aged 18-29 years in good health and CMV-seronegative. The sequenced sample was PBMCs. The CDR3 reads CASSFSSGGYNEQFF. DNA for the CDR3: TGCGCCAGCAGCTTTTCTAGCGGGGGGTACAATGAGCAGTTCTTC.